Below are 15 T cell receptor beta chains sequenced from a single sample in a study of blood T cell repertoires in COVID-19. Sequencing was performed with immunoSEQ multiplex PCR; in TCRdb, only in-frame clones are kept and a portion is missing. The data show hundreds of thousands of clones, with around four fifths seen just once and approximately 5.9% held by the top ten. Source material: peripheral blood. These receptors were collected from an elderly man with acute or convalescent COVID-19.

The chain's CDR3 is CASSLGQALQETQYF. The CDR3 DNA is TGTGCCAGCAGCCTAGGCCAGGCTCTTCAAGAGACCCAGTACTTC. This sequence joins TRBV9 and TRBJ2-5; D not resolved. Germline loops: CDR1 SGDLS, CDR2 YYNGEE. The CDR3 has 15 amino acids. Trimming cost V 4 bases and J 2 bases, with 15 bases left between them. Variable domain in full (rest from reference TRBV9 and TRBJ2-5): DSGVTQTPKHLITATGQRVTLRCSPRSGDLSVYWYQQSLDQGLQFLIQYYNGEERAKGNILERFSAQQFPDLHSELNLSSLELGDSALYFCASSLGQALQETQYFGPGTRLLVL.

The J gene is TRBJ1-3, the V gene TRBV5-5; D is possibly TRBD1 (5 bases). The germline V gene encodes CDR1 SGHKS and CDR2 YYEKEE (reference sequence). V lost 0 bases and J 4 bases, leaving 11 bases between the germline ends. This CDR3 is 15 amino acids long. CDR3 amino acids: CASSLGTWGGNTIYF. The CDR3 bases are TGTGCCAGCAGCTTGGGTACCTGGGGCGGAAACACCATATATTTT.

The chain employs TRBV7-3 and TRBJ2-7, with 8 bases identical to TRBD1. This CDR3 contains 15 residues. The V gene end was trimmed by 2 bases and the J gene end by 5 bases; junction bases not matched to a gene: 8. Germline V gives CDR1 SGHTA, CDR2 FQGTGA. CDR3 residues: CASSLGGQGGHEQYF. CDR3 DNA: TGTGCCAGCAGCTTAGGAGGACAGGGTGGACACGAGCAGTACTTC.

This chain's CDR3 is CASSTITTGGRTPLHF. DNA of the CDR3: TGTGCCAGCTCTACCATTACGACAGGTGGTAGGACACCCCTCCACTTT. The genes are TRBV18 and TRBJ1-6; weak D call: TRBD1 (6 bases). V lost 6 bases to trimming and J lost 11 bases, with 23 bases between them. CDR3 length: 16 amino acids. Per the germline V gene, CDR1 is KGHSH and CDR2 is LQKENI.

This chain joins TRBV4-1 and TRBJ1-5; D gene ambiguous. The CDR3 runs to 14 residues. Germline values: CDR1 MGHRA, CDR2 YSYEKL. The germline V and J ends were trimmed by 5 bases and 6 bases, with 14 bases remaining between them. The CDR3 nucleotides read TGCGCCAGCAGCACAGACATGGGGAGTCAGCCCCAGCATTTT. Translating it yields CASSTDMGSQPQHF.

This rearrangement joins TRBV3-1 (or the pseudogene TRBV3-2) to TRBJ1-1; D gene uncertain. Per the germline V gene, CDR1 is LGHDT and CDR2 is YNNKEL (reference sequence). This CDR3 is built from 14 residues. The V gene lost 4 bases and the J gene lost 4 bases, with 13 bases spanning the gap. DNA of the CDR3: TGTGCCAGCAGCCCATCCCATGGGAGCACTGAAGCTTTCTTT. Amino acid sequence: CASSPSHGSTEAFF.

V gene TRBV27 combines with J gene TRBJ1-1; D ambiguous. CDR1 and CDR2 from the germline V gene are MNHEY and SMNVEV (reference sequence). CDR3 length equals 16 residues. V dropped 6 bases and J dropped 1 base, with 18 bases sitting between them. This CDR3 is CASRHRGGVRNTEAFF. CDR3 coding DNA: TGTGCCAGCAGGCACCGCGGCGGGGTCCGGAACACTGAAGCTTTCTTT.

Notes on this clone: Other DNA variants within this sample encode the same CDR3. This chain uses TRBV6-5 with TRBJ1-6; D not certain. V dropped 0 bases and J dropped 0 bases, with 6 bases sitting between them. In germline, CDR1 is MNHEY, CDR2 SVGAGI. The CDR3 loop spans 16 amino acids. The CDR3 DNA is TGTGCCAGCAGTTACTCGAGGAGCTCCTATAATTCACCCCTCCACTTT. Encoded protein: CASSYSRSSYNSPLHF.

The DNA of the CDR3 is TGTGCCAGTAGTATCAGGGGAGTCGGGGAAAACATTCAGTACTTC. Protein product: CASSIRGVGENIQYF. The chain recombines TRBV19 with TRBJ2-4; TRBD1 might be the D (6 bases). The V end lost 3 bases, the J end lost 5 bases, and 14 bases lay between the germline ends. The germline gives CDR1 LNHDA, CDR2 SQIVND (reference sequence). CDR3 length equals 15 residues.

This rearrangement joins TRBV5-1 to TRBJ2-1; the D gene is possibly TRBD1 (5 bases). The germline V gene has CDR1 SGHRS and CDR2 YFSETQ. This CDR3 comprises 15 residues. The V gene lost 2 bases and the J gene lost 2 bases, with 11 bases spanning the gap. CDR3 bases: TGCGCCAGCAGCTTTCCGCAGGGAACCTACAATGAGCAGTTCTTC. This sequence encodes CASSFPQGTYNEQFF.

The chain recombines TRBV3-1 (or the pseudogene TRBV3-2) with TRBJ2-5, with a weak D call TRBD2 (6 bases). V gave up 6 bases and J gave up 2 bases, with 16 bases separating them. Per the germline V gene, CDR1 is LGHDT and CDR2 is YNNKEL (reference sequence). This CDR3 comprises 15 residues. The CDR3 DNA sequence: TGTGCCAGCAGGGTTCCGGGACTTACTCAAGAGACCCAGTACTTC. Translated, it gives CASRVPGLTQETQYF.

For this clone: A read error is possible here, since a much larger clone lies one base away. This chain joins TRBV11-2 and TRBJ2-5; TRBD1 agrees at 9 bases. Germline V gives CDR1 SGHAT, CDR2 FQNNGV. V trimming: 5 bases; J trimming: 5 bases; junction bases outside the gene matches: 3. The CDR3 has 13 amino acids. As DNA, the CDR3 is TGTGCCAGCAGCCGGGACAGGGAGGAGACCCAGTACTTC. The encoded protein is CASSRDREETQYF.

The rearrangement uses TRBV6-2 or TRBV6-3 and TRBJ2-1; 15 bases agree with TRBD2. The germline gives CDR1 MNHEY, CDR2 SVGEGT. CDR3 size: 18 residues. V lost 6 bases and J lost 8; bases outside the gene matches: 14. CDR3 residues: CASSQWTSGRAPRDEQFF. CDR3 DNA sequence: TGTGCCAGCAGCCAGTGGACTAGCGGGAGGGCCCCACGGGATGAGCAGTTCTTC.

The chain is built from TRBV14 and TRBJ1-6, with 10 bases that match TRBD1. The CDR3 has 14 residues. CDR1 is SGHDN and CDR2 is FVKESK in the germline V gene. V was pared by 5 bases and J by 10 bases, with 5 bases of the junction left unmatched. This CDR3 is CASSRDRGRSPLHF. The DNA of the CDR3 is TGTGCCAGCAGCAGAGACAGGGGGCGGTCACCCCTCCACTTT.

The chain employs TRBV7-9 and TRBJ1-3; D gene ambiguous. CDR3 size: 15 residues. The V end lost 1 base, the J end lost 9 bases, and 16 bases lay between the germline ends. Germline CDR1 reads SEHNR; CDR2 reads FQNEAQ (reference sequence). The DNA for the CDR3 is TGTGCCAGCAGCTTAGGCGGAACTGGAAGAGGCACCATATATTTT. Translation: CASSLGGTGRGTIYF. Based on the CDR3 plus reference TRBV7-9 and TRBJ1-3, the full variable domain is DTGVSQNPRHKITKRGQNVTFRCDPISEHNRLYWYRQTLGQGPEFLTYFQNEAQLEKSRLLSDRFSAERPKGSFSTLEIQRTEQGDSAMYLCASSLGGTGRGTIYFGEGSWLTVV.